Listed below are T cell receptor beta chains from one sample, sequenced in a study of CD8 T cells in ankylosing spondylitis. From the 5' RACE reads, TCRdb called clonotypes with MiXCR, one entry per CDR3 protein. The sample holds more than 60,000 distinct CDR3 sequences; more than 5.5% are singletons and the top ten take just under 5%. Sequencing was carried out using synovial fluid, either unsorted or a sorted T cell fraction (not recorded which). These receptors were taken from a male donor with ankylosing spondylitis. Both conserved end residues are part of each CDR3. Fields, in order: CDR3 protein, CDR3 DNA, D gene, V gene, J gene, clone size. The D gene is left open where the match is weak. Clone sizes are given selectively: once, few, many, or a class where the clone is expanded.

CASSYTGFEGTDTQYF,TGCGCCAGCAGCTATACAGGGTTCGAGGGCACAGATACGCAGTATTTT,.,TRBV5-1,TRBJ2-3,many
CASSYSVLSDTQYF,TGTGCCAGCAGTTACTCAGTACTTTCAGATACGCAGTATTTT,.,TRBV6-5,TRBJ2-3,few
CASSIDLGRSYGYTF,TGTGCCAGTAGTATAGATCTGGGCCGCAGCTATGGCTACACCTTC,.,TRBV19,TRBJ1-2,.
CASSLAGGIGYTF,TGTGCCAGCAGTTTAGCAGGGGGCATTGGCTACACCTTC,TRBD1,TRBV12-3/TRBV12-4,TRBJ1-2,many
CASSLGVDTEAFF,TGTGCCAGCAGCTTAGGTGTCGACACTGAAGCTTTCTTT,.,TRBV7-8,TRBJ1-1,many
CASSVVGLAGGNFYNEQFF,TGTGCCAGCAGCGTAGTGGGACTAGCGGGAGGGAACTTCTACAATGAGCAGTTCTTC,TRBD2,TRBV9,TRBJ2-1,.
CASSQGTGYGYTF,TGCGCCAGCAGCCAGGGGACGGGCTATGGCTACACCTTC,.,TRBV10-1,TRBJ1-2,many
CASSFASNTEAFF,TGTGCCAGCAGCTTCGCCTCCAACACTGAAGCTTTCTTT,.,TRBV7-2,TRBJ1-1,many
CSATIAGETQYF,TGCAGTGCTACCATAGCGGGAGAGACCCAGTACTTC,TRBD2,TRBV20-1,TRBJ2-5,.
CASSLVGTDIQETQYF,TGCGCCAGCAGCTTGGTTGGGACAGACATACAAGAGACCCAGTACTTC,TRBD1,TRBV5-1,TRBJ2-5,many
CASNFDAGVGETQYF,TGTGCCAGCAACTTCGATGCTGGGGTGGGTGAGACCCAGTACTTC,.,TRBV11-2,TRBJ2-5,many
CASSSLGGGGTAQYF,TGTGCCAGCAGCTCCCTGGGGGGAGGCGGTACGGCCCAGTACTTC,.,TRBV7-2,TRBJ2-5,few
CSASSTRARAALADYTF,TGCAGCGCCTCTTCTACAAGGGCCAGGGCCGCCTTGGCTGACTACACCTTC,.,TRBV29-1,TRBJ1-2,.
CASSLVAELYNEQFF,TGCGCCAGCAGCTTGGTAGCGGAACTTTACAATGAGCAGTTCTTC,.,TRBV5-1,TRBJ2-1,.
CASSLGNEQFF,TGTGCCAGCTCACTGGGGAATGAGCAGTTCTTC,.,TRBV18,TRBJ2-1,few
CSVEDLRRLPSAYNEQFF,TGCAGCGTTGAAGATCTTCGGAGGCTGCCCTCTGCTTACAATGAGCAGTTCTTC,.,TRBV29-1,TRBJ2-1,medium-sized
CASRLQGSDTEAFF,TGTGCCAGCAGGCTACAGGGAAGTGACACTGAAGCTTTCTTT,.,TRBV5-6,TRBJ1-1,many
CSASTGTSVVEQFF,TGCAGTGCTAGTACCGGGACTAGCGTGGTTGAGCAGTTCTTC,TRBD2,TRBV20-1,TRBJ2-1,.
CASSFGTSGASTDTQYF,TGTGCCAGCAGCTTCGGGACTAGCGGGGCTAGCACAGATACGCAGTATTTT,TRBD2,TRBV7-9,TRBJ2-3,many
CASSPHRRNEQFF,TGTGCCAGCAGTCCCCACAGAAGGAATGAGCAGTTCTTC,.,TRBV12-3/TRBV12-4,TRBJ2-1,few
CASSEGLAGGTQYF,TGTGCCAGCAGCGAGGGACTAGCGGGAGGGACCCAGTACTTC,TRBD2,TRBV7-3,TRBJ2-5,.
CASSHNPGTGYGYTF,TGCGCCAGCAGCCATAACCCCGGGACAGGCTATGGCTACACCTTC,TRBD1,TRBV4-3,TRBJ1-2,many
CASSLYRDTQETQYF,TGTGCCAGCAGCCTGTATCGGGACACACAAGAGACCCAGTACTTC,.,TRBV9,TRBJ2-5,many
CASLTDGRAYEQYF,TGTGCCAGCCTCACTGACGGGAGGGCCTACGAGCAGTACTTC,TRBD2,TRBV6-1,TRBJ2-7,medium-sized
CASSLNPGRTYEQYF,TGTGCCAGCAGCTTGAACCCGGGACGGACCTACGAGCAGTACTTC,.,TRBV11-2,TRBJ2-7,.
CASSVFLVAGNEQFF,TGTGCCAGTAGTGTATTTCTGGTAGCGGGGAATGAGCAGTTCTTC,TRBD2,TRBV19,TRBJ2-1,.
CASSGKGTRETQYF,TGTGCCAGTTCTGGAAAGGGGACACGAGAGACCCAGTACTTC,.,TRBV28,TRBJ2-5,.
CSAPQPGTGRYEQYF,TGCAGTGCTCCGCAACCCGGGACGGGGCGCTACGAGCAGTACTTC,.,TRBV20-1,TRBJ2-7,many
CASAGRAVGELFF,TGTGCCAGCGCCGGCAGGGCGGTCGGGGAGCTGTTTTTT,.,TRBV25-1,TRBJ2-2,many
CASSTAGTSGRSLAKNIQYF,TGTGCCAGCAGCACAGCCGGGACTAGCGGGAGGAGTCTAGCCAAAAACATTCAGTACTTC,TRBD2,TRBV5-6,TRBJ2-4,many
CASSLQGGTEAFF,TGTGCCAGCAGTCTCCAGGGGGGCACTGAAGCTTTCTTT,TRBD1,TRBV12-3/TRBV12-4,TRBJ1-1,few
CASKLAGVEDTQYF,TGCGCCAGCAAGCTAGCGGGAGTAGAAGATACGCAGTATTTT,TRBD2,TRBV5-1,TRBJ2-3,many
CASTGPWGEQYF,TGTGCCAGCACTGGTCCCTGGGGCGAGCAGTACTTC,.,TRBV2,TRBJ2-7,.
CASSLDARGSNQPQHF,TGCGCCAGCAGCTTGGATGCCAGGGGGAGCAATCAGCCCCAGCATTTT,TRBD1,TRBV5-1,TRBJ1-5,many
CSARPRLAETGELFF,TGCAGTGCTAGACCCAGACTAGCGGAAACCGGGGAGCTGTTTTTT,TRBD2,TRBV20-1,TRBJ2-2,.
CASSLGPGGKFF,TGTGCCAGCAGCTTAGGTCCGGGGGGGAAGTTCTTC,TRBD2,TRBV11-2,TRBJ2-1,few
CAWSVNRVDNEQFF,TGTGCCTGGAGTGTCAACCGCGTTGACAATGAGCAGTTCTTC,.,TRBV30,TRBJ2-1,few
CASSRLRGRNTGELFF,TGTGCCAGCAGCCGCCTTAGGGGGAGGAACACCGGGGAGCTGTTTTTT,.,TRBV14,TRBJ2-2,.
CASSAGGANVLTF,TGTGCCAGCAGTGCAGGTGGGGCCAACGTCCTGACTTTC,.,TRBV7-2,TRBJ2-6,few
CSARDPDRVRTNEKLFF,TGCAGTGCTAGAGACCCGGACAGGGTTCGAACTAATGAAAAACTGTTTTTT,TRBD1,TRBV20-1,TRBJ1-4,many
CASSQELTSIDTGELFF,TGTGCCAGCAGCCAAGAATTGACTAGCATCGACACCGGGGAGCTGTTTTTT,TRBD2,TRBV14,TRBJ2-2,.
CSVDRGLSEQYF,TGCAGCGTTGACAGGGGGCTGAGCGAGCAGTACTTC,TRBD1,TRBV29-1,TRBJ2-7,many
CASSQEPSTYEQYF,TGTGCCAGCAGCCAAGAGCCCTCCACCTACGAGCAGTACTTC,.,TRBV4-2,TRBJ2-7,many
CASSFPSGTNSYEQYF,TGTGCCAGCAGCTTCCCTAGCGGGACCAACTCCTACGAGCAGTACTTC,TRBD2,TRBV7-2,TRBJ2-7,many
CASSRTSNTETQYF,TGTGCCAGCAGCCGAACGTCTAATACCGAGACCCAGTACTTC,.,TRBV5-5,TRBJ2-5,many
CASGRTGGTSGNTIYF,TGTGCCAGCGGTAGGACAGGAGGGACCTCTGGAAACACCATATATTTT,TRBD1,TRBV19,TRBJ1-3,.
CASFPGTSGRHEQFF,TGCGCCAGCTTCCCGGGGACTAGCGGGAGACATGAGCAGTTCTTC,TRBD2,TRBV10-2,TRBJ2-1,many
CASSPVMNRGATQETQYF,TGTGCCAGCTCACCAGTTATGAATCGGGGGGCAACCCAAGAGACCCAGTACTTC,.,TRBV18,TRBJ2-5,few
CASNPRAASYEQYF,TGTGCCAGCAATCCCCGAGCGGCGTCCTACGAGCAGTACTTC,.,TRBV16,TRBJ2-7,.
CASQGRLQETQYF,TGTGCCTCCCAGGGGCGACTCCAAGAGACCCAGTACTTC,.,TRBV21-1,TRBJ2-5,.
CASSQAYGQGNEQFF,TGTGCCAGCAGCCAAGCGTACGGGCAAGGCAATGAGCAGTTCTTC,.,TRBV3-1,TRBJ2-1,.
CASRRGTGLRGSYEQYF,TGTGCCAGCAGGAGAGGGACAGGGCTCCGGGGGTCCTACGAGCAGTACTTC,TRBD1,TRBV2,TRBJ2-7,many
CSASEASGTSYEQYF,TGCAGTGCTAGTGAAGCTAGCGGGACCTCCTACGAGCAGTACTTC,TRBD2,TRBV20-1,TRBJ2-7,many
CASSLGTGSGNTIYF,TGTGCCAGCAGCCTGGGGACGGGCTCTGGAAACACCATATATTTT,.,TRBV3-1,TRBJ1-3,few
CSVEASGRAAYEQYF,TGCAGCGTTGAGGCTAGCGGGAGGGCCGCCTACGAGCAGTACTTC,TRBD2,TRBV29-1,TRBJ2-7,few
CSATGTGSLYEQYF,TGCAGTGCCACGGGGACAGGGTCCCTCTACGAGCAGTACTTC,TRBD1,TRBV20-1,TRBJ2-7,.
CATRGSEDGEQYF,TGTGCCACCAGGGGGTCCGAGGATGGCGAGCAGTACTTC,.,TRBV24-1,TRBJ2-7,.
CASSQGAASSYEQYF,TGTGCCAGCAGCCAAGGTGCGGCCAGCTCCTACGAGCAGTACTTC,.,TRBV3-1,TRBJ2-7,.
CASSSLKTSGSETQYF,TGTGCCAGCAGTTCCCTGAAGACTAGCGGGAGTGAGACCCAGTACTTC,TRBD2,TRBV27,TRBJ2-5,few
CASSLEGQGRQPQHF,TGCGCCAGCAGCTTGGAAGGACAGGGGCGCCAGCCCCAGCATTTT,TRBD1,TRBV5-1,TRBJ1-5,many